This entry is about one T cell receptor beta chain. Its antigen is as yet unknown. This record belongs to a study of T cell repertoires in cytomegalovirus infection. Overall study: CMV infection and matching HLA type were both indicated by public TCR beta signatures.

TCRdb analysed the reads with MiXCR anew, one entry per CDR3 protein. Of 360,000 or so distinct CDR3 sequences listed, approximately 35% are singletons. The germline V and J ends were trimmed by 6 bases and 6 bases, with 26 bases remaining between them. The length of the CDR3 is 17 residues. Germline V gene lookup returns CDR1 MNHEY and CDR2 SVGAGI. The receptor was derived from a human donor in good health (CMV status not recorded). Some clones in this sample may be carry-over from other donors' samples. Source: cultured PBMCs, taken from culture after CMV antigen stimulation. V gene TRBV6-5 combines with J gene TRBJ1-2; tentatively, D is TRBD1 (5 bases). The CDR3 region has the DNA TGTGCCAGCAGAACGTACATGGGACGGGATTTGACGGATGGCTACACCTTC. Encoded protein: CASRTYMGRDLTDGYTF.